These T cell receptor beta chains were read from a single sample in a study of beta chain features in type 1 diabetes. Only in-frame clones appear in the TCRdb table, and some are missing; sequencing was by immunoSEQ multiplex PCR. The table has nearly 700,000 clones, under 15% seen once; the top ten hold less than 0.025%. Sequencing used naive CD4+ T cells from blood. Receptors originate from a man aged 18 to 30 with type 1 diabetes. The CDR3 runs from the conserved cysteine through the conserved F or W. A D gene is named only where the DNA matches it firmly. Size tells how often a clone was seen (once, few, many) or the class of an expanded clone, and some rows leave it out.

TRBJ1-1,TRBD1,NA,TRBV10-3,TGTGCCATCACTCGGACAGGAAACACTGAAGCTTTCTTT,CAITRTGNTEAFF
TRBJ2-1,NA,NA,TRBV7-3,TGTGCCAGCAGCTTAGACAGCGTCCAGGTCTTC,CASSLDSVQVF
TRBJ2-7,NA,NA,TRBV7-9,TGTGCCAGCAGCCCCTTGGGTTCCAGGTTCTCAGTCTACGAGCAGTACTTC,CASSPLGSRFSVYEQYF
TRBJ1-2,TRBD1,NA,TRBV5-1,TGCGCCAGCAGCTCGGCAACAGGGGTTAATGGCTACACCTTC,CASSSATGVNGYTF
TRBJ2-7,NA,NA,TRBV9,TGTGCCAGCAGTTCAGGGACAAATACCTACGAGCAGTACTTC,CASSSGTNTYEQYF
TRBJ1-2,TRBD1,few,TRBV29-1,TGCAGCGCTATGGACAGGGCCGGTGGCTACACCTTC,CSAMDRAGGYTF
TRBJ1-6,NA,few,TRBV6-5,TGTGCCAGCGGCCGGGACCGACCCCTCCACTTT,CASGRDRPLHF
TRBJ1-1,TRBD1,few,TRBV7-9,TGTGCCAGCAGCCTGAGACAGGGTCTGAACACTGAAGCTTTCTTT,CASSLRQGLNTEAFF
TRBJ1-3,NA,few,TRBV4-1,TGCGCCAGCAGCCAAGGGCCCCAAGGGGCCGGAAACACCATATATTTT,CASSQGPQGAGNTIYF
TRBJ2-5,TRBD1,few,TRBV6-6,TGTGCCAGCAGTTTCAAGCGACAGGGGGCCACCCAAGCCCAGTACTTC,CASSFKRQGATQAQYF
TRBJ1-2,NA,few,TRBV7-6,TGTGCCAGCAGCCGGACGGCTACCTATGGCTACACCTTC,CASSRTATYGYTF
TRBJ2-5,NA,few,TRBV14,TGTGCCAGCAGCCGGATCGAGGGACGGGCGGAGACCCAGTACTTC,CASSRIEGRAETQYF
TRBJ1-1,TRBD1,few,TRBV7-3,TGTGCCAGCAGCCCGTCGGGACAGATGAACACTGAAGCTTTCTTT,CASSPSGQMNTEAFF
TRBJ1-6,NA,few,TRBV28,TGTGCCATCCTTGAGGGACACCGCCTTTCGGCCCTCCACTTT,CAILEGHRLSALHF
TRBJ2-7,NA,few,TRBV25-1,TGTGCCAGCGAGGCGGGACTCTCCTACGAGCAGTACTTC,CASEAGLSYEQYF
TRBJ1-1,TRBD1,NA,TRBV6-6,TGTGCCAGCAGTTTGACAGGGGGCGAAAACACTGAAGCTTTCTTT,CASSLTGGENTEAFF
TRBJ2-5,TRBD2,NA,TRBV15,TGTGCCACCAGCTGGCGGCGGGGGGAAGAGACCCAGTACTTC,CATSWRRGEETQYF
TRBJ2-7,NA,few,TRBV10-1,TGCGCCAGCAGTGAGTCACGGGGCCTTGTGAGAAGCGAGCAGTACTTC,CASSESRGLVRSEQYF
TRBJ1-1,NA,NA,TRBV2,TGTGCCAGCAGTGGGACCTTGAACACTGAAGCTTTCTTT,CASSGTLNTEAFF
TRBJ2-7,NA,few,TRBV25-1,TGTGCCAGCAGTGACCCAACAAGTATCCCCTACGAGCAGTACTTC,CASSDPTSIPYEQYF
TRBJ1-1,TRBD1,few,TRBV29-1,TGCAGCGTTCGGGACAGGGTCGAGAACACTGAAGCTTTCTTT,CSVRDRVENTEAFF
TRBJ1-1,NA,NA,TRBV12-5,TGTGCTAGTGTTTGGGGAGGAGGGAACACTGAAGCTTTCTTT,CASVWGGGNTEAFF
TRBJ1-2,NA,few,TRBV20-1,TGCAGTGCTAGCGAAGGAGGTGGGACCTTC,CSASEGGGTF
TRBJ1-1,TRBD1,NA,TRBV30,TGTGCCTGGAGTGCAGGACAGGGGAACACTGAAGCTTTCTTT,CAWSAGQGNTEAFF
TRBJ1-2,NA,few,TRBV29-1,TGCAGCGCCGTGCAGCAGGGAGTCTATGGCTACACCTTC,CSAVQQGVYGYTF
TRBJ2-1,NA,few,TRBV5-1,TGCGCCAGCAGCCCGGCACTAAGCGACTACAATGAGCAGTTCTTC,CASSPALSDYNEQFF
TRBJ1-6,NA,NA,TRBV7-9,TGTGCCAGCAGCTTAGCGGTTTCAGGGAATAATTCACCCCTCCACTTT,CASSLAVSGNNSPLHF
TRBJ2-2,TRBD1,few,TRBV25-1,TGTGCCAGCAGTGCATTAGACAGGGCGGACGGGGAGCTGTTTTTT,CASSALDRADGELFF
TRBJ1-1,NA,NA,TRBV27,TGTGCCAGCAGTTCGGTGGAGAGGACTGAAGCTTTCTTT,CASSSVERTEAFF
TRBJ1-2,NA,NA,TRBV7-2,TGTGCCAGCAGCTTCCAGGGGTACGGCTACACCTTC,CASSFQGYGYTF
TRBJ2-1,TRBD1,NA,TRBV6-6,TGTGCCAGCACCCACCGGGACAGGGCCCCCAATGAGCAGTTCTTC,CASTHRDRAPNEQFF